This T cell receptor beta chain originates from a study of Ad26.COV2.S vaccination and SARS-CoV-2 variants. The overall study: Within the COV1001 Ad26.COV2.S trial arm, the donor was enrolled. The authors gave Ad26.COV2.S intramuscularly, either once or twice 56 days apart.

The treatment was: over 15 received Ad26.COV2.S at low or high dose, single or two shots; 5 received placebo; per-sample allocation not given. Collection of the samples took place on day 63 after the first injection of vaccine or placebo. What was given as vaccine was an Ad26 vector encoding Wuhan-strain SARS-CoV-2 spike. Data came from immunoSEQ multiplex PCR; TCRdb stores just in-frame clones and leaves some out. This table holds a few hundred thousand clones, approximately 90% found once. The CDR3 has 14 amino acids. V was clipped by 2 bases and J by 3 bases; unmatched bases: 3. CDR1 is SGHNT, CDR2 YENEEA, per germline.

This sequence joins TRBV11-3 and TRBJ2-7, with 8 bases lining up with TRBD1. The TCR comes from a person aged 18-65 years who received the Ad26.COV2.S COVID-19 vaccine or a placebo. The input for sequencing was peripheral blood, taken in a trial of Ad26.COV2.S vaccine versus placebo. The CDR3 sequence is CASSLRTGFYEQYF. CDR3 nucleotides: TGTGCCAGCAGCTTAAGGACAGGGTTCTACGAGCAGTACTTC.